This TCR beta chain was sequenced during a study of blood T cell repertoires in COVID-19. Study details: In each case, the material was cDNA or gDNA derived from T cells, B-cell-depleted T cells, or PBMCs.

In the authors' methods: Reference gene primer amplification in the assay estimated nucleated cell counts. Produced via immunoSEQ multiplex PCR; TCRdb's table is partial and in-frame only. V, J and clone size are those of that table, while D and trimming were read from the DNA. Of roughly 300,000 clones in the sample, 90% to 95% were seen once. The CDR3 runs to 18 residues. V was clipped by 2 bases and J by 3 bases, with 20 bases between them. Germline V gene data show CDR1 as KGHSH and CDR2 as LQKENI. The origin of this receptor is a woman aged 25 to 39 with COVID-19, enrolled during active disease. The V gene is TRBV18, the J gene TRBJ1-3, with a possible D match to TRBD1 (5 bases). Sequencing was carried out using peripheral blood. CDR3 residues: CASSPISSLPRVGNTIYF. CDR3 in DNA: TGTGCCAGCTCACCAATCTCGTCCCTCCCCAGGGTTGGAAACACCATATATTTT.